This T cell receptor (beta chain) was sequenced for a study of control samples from healthy donors and cancer patients. Using immunoSEQ multiplex PCR, the repertoire was profiled, and TCRdb retains in-frame clones only, with some absent. The sample yields around 150,000 clones, approximately 94% seen once. The V gene's germline CDR1 is SGDLS and CDR2 YYNGEE. V lost 1 base and J 1 base, leaving 3 bases between the germline ends. This CDR3 is built from 13 residues. The chain combines TRBV9 with TRBJ1-3; D not certain. Sequencing was carried out using blood. The sequence was collected from a woman between 35 and 50 years old in good health. CDR3 region: CASSVKSGNTIYF. CDR3 DNA: TGTGCCAGCAGCGTAAAATCTGGAAACACCATATATTTT.